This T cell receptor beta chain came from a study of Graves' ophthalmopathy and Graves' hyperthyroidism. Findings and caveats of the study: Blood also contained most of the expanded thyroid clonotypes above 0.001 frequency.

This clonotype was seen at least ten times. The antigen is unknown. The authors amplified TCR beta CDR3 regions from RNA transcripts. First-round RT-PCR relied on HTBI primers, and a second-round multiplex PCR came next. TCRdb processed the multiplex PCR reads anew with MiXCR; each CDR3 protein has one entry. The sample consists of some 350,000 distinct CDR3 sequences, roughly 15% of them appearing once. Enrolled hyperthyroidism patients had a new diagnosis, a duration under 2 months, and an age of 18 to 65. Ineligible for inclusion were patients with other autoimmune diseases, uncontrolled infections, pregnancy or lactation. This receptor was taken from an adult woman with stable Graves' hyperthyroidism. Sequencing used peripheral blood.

The CDR3 spells CASSLPAGSYGYTF. In DNA, the CDR3 is TGTGCCAGCAGTTTACCAGCAGGAAGCTATGGCTACACCTTC. The rearrangement links TRBV28 to TRBJ1-2, with no clear D. Trimming removed 2 bases from V and 4 bases from J, with 11 bases in between. This CDR3 contains 14 residues. The germline CDR1 and CDR2 sequences are MDHEN and SYDVKM.